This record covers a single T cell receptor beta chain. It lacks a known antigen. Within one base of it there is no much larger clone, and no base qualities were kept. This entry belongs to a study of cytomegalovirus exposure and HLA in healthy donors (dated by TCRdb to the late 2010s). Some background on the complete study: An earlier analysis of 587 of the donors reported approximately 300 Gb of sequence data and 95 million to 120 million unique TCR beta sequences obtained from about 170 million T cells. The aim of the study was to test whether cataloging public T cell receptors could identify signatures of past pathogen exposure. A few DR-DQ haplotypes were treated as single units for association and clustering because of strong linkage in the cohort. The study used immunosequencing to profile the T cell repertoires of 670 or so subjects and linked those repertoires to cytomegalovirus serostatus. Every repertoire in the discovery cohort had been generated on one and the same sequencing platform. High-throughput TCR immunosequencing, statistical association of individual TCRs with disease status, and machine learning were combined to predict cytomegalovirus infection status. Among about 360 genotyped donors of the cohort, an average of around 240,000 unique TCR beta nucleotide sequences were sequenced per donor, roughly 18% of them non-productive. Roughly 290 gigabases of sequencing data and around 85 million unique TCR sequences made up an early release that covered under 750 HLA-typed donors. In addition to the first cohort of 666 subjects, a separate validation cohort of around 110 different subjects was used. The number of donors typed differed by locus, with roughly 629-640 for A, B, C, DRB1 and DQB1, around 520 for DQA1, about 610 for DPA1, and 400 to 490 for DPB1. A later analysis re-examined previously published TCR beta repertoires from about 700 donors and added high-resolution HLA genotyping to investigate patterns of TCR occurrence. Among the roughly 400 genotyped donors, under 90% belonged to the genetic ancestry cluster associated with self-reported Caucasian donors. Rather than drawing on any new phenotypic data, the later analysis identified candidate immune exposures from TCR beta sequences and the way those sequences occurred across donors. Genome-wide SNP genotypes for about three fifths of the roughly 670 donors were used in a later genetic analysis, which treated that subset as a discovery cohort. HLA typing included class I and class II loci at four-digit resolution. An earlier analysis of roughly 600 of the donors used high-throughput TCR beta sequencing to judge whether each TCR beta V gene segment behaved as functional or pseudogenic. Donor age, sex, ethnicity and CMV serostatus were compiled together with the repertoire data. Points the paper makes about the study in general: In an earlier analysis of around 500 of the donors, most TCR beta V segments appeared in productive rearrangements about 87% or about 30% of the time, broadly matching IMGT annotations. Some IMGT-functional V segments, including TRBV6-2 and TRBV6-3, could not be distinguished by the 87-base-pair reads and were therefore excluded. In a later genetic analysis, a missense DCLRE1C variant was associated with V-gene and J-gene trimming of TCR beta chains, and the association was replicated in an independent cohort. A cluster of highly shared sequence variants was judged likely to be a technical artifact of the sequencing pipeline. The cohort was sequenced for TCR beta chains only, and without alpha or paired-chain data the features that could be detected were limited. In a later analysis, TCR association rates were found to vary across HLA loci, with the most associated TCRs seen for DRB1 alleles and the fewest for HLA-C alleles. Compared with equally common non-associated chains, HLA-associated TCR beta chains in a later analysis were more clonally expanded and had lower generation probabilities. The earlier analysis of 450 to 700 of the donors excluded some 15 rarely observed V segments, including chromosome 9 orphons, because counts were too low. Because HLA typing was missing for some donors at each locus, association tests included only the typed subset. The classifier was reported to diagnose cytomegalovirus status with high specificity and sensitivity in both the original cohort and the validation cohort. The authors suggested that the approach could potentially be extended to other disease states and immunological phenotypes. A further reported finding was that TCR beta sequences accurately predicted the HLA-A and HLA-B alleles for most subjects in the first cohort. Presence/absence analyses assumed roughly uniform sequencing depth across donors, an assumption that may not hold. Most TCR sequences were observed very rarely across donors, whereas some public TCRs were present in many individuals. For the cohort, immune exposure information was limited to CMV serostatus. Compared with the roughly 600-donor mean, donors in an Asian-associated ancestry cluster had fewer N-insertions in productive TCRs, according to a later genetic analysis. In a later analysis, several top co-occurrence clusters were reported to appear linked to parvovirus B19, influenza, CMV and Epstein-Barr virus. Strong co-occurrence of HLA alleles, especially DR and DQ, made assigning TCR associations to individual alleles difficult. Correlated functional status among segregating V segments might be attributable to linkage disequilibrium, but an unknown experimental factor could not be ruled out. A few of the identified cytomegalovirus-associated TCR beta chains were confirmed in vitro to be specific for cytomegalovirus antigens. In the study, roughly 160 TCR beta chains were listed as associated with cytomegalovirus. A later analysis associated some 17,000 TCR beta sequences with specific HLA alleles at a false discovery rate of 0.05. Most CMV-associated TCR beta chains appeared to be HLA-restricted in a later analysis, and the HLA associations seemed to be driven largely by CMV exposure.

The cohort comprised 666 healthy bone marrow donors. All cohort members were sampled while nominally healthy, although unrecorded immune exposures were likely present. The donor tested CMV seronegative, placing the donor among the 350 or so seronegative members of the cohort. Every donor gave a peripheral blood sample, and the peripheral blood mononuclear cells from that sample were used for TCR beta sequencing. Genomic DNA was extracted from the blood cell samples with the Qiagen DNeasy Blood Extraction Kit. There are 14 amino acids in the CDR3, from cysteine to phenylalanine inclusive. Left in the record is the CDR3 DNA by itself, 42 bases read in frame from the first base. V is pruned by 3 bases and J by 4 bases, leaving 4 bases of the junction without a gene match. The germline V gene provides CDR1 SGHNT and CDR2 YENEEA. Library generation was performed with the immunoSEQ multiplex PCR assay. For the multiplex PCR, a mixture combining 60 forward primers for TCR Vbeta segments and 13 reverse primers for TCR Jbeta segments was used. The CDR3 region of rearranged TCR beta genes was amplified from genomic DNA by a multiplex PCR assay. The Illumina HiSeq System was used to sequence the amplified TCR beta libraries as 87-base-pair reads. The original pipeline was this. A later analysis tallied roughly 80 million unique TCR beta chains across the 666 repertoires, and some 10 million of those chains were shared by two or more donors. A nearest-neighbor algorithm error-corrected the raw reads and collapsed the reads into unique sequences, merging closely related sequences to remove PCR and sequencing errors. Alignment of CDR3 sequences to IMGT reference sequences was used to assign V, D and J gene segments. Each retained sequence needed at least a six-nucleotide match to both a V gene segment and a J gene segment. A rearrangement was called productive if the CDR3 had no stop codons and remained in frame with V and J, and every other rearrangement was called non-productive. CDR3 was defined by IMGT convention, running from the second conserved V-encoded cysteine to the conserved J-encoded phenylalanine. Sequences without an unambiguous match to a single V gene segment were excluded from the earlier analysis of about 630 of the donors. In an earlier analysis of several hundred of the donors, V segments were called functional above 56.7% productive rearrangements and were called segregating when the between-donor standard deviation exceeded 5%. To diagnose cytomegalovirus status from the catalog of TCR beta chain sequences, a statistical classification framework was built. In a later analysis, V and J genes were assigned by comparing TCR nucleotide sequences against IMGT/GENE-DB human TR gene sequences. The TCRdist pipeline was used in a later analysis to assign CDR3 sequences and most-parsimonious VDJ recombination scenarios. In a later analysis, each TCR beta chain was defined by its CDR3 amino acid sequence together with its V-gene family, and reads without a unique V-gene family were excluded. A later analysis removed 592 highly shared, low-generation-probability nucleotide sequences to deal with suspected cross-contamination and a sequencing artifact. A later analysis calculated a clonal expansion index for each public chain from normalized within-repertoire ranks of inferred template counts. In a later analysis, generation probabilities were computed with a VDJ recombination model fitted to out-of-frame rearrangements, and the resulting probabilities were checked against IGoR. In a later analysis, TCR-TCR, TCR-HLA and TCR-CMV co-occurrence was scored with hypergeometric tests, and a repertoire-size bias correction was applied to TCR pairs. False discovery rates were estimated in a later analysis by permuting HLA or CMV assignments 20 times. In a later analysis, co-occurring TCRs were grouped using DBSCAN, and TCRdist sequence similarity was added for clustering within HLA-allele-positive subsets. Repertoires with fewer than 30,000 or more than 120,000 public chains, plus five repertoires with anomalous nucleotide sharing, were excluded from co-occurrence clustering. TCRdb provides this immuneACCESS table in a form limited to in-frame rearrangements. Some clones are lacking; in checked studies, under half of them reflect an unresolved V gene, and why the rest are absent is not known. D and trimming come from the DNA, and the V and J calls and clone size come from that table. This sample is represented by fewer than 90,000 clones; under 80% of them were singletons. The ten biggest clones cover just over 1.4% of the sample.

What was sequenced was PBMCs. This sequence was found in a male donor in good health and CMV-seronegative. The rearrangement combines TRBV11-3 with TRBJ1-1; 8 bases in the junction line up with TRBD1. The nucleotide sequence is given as TGTGCCAGCAGCTTGGGACAGGCCTCCACTGAAGCTTTCTTT. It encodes CASSLGQASTEAFF.